Presented here are 5 T cell receptor gamma chains from one specimen sequenced in a study of gamma delta lymphoproliferative disorders and STAT genes. TCRdb re-called the multiplex PCR reads using CATT. The data hold roughly 1,400 gamma-chain clones, with 8.2% observed a single time. Sequencing used genomic DNA taken from PBMCs of patients and controls. The sequenced material came from blood. The receptors were gathered from a human donor with gamma-delta T-cell large granular lymphocyte leukemia.

This clone is medium-sized within its sample. The chain links TRGV3 to TRGJ1 or TRGJ2. As TCRdb names no J gene, one was assigned here on the basis of a DNA match to germline. V lost 3 bases and J lost 3; bases outside the gene matches: 8. Per the germline V gene, CDR1 is VTNTFY and CDR2 is YDVSTARD (reference sequence). The CDR3 length is 14 residues. For the CDR3, the DNA is TGTGCCACCTGGGACCGACCTTCTTATTATAAGAAACTCTTT. Its protein is CATWDRPSYYKKLF.

This clone came up many times. The chain couples TRGV3 to TRGJ1 or TRGJ2. Assignment of the J gene here rests on matching the DNA to germline, because TCRdb gives none. V was pared by 6 bases and J by 3 bases, with 8 bases of the junction left unmatched. CDR3 length: 13 amino acids. The germline V gene encodes CDR1 VTNTFY and CDR2 YDVSTARD (reference sequence). The CDR3 sequence is CATWPPLYYKKLF. The CDR3 DNA reads as TGTGCCACCTGGCCTCCCCTTTATTATAAGAAACTCTTT.

Of note for this clone: An end of the junction does not agree with germline; a read error may underlie this. Other DNA sequences in the same sample also yield this CDR3. The chain uses TRGV11 and TRGJP2. Here the J gene came from matching the DNA to germline, since TCRdb omits it. TRGV11 is an ORF for which the function is uncertain. The CDR3 extends over 15 amino acids. CDR3 in DNA: TGTGCCTGCTGGATTAGGCTAAGTAGCGATTGGATCAAGACGTTT. It is translated as CACWIRLSSDWIKTF.

The chain joins TRGV10 to TRGJP1. The J gene, missing from TCRdb, was assigned here through DNA to germline matching. TRGV10 is an ORF; its function is uncertain. The CDR3 covers 15 residues. The junction had 12 bases not matched to a gene; V was cut back by 8 bases and J by 5 bases. This CDR3 reads CAAWDFPRTGWFKIF. DNA for the CDR3: TGTGCTGCGTGGGATTTCCCCAGAACTGGTTGGTTCAAGATATTT.

This clone qualifies as medium-sized. The genes are TRGV10 and TRGJ1 or TRGJ2. Germline matching of the DNA provided the J gene here, since TCRdb leaves it blank. TRGV10 is placed among ORFs of uncertain function. Unmatched junction bases numbered 11, after V lost 8 bases and J lost 3 bases. The CDR3 is 14 residues long. CDR3 sequence (DNA): TGTGCTGCGTGGGATTGGGTTTCTTATTATAAGAAACTCTTT. Translated, it gives CAAWDWVSYYKKLF.